This TCR beta chain was sequenced during a study of cytomegalovirus exposure and HLA in healthy donors. The CDR3 extends over 15 amino acids. Germline assignment: CDR1 SNHLY and CDR2 FYNNEI. After removal of 6 bases from V and 7 bases from J, the junction contained 15 bases not matched to a gene. Repertoires were generated with immunoSEQ multiplex PCR, while TCRdb's copy carries only in-frame clones and drops some. The data hold hundreds of thousands of clones, with more than 75% observed a single time. This clone came up once. The sample taken for sequencing was PBMCs. The clonotype originates from a woman between 18 and 29 years old in good health and CMV-seronegative. The chain couples TRBV2 to TRBJ2-7, with 7 positions matching TRBD1. CDR3 amino acids: CASSLVGTAPSEQYF. The CDR3, as DNA: TGTGCCAGCAGCTTAGTCGGGACAGCCCCCTCAGAGCAGTACTTC.